This TCR beta chain stems from a study of low-dose radiotherapy and immunotherapy resistance in tumors. Overall study context: Cohort 2's total reached 13 Gy over 26 weeks, at 1 Gy per fraction every two weeks. From cycle 1 day 1, patients took oral aspirin 300 mg every day for four cycles.

V was pared by 2 bases and J by 5 bases, with 7 bases of the junction left unmatched. CDR3 length equals 15 residues. Germline lookup yields CDR1 DFQATT and CDR2 SNEGSKA (reference sequence). Time point here: before trial treatment. Gene-specific TRAV and TRBV primers were used for first-strand cDNA, covering alpha and beta chains. A roughly 20-cycle PCR with a constant-region primer and V-primer adapter amplified TCRs. TCRdb re-called the reads with MiXCR, one entry per CDR3 protein. The top ten hold roughly 4% of the sample, which has about 39,000 distinct CDR3 sequences, about a third seen once. This sequence originates from a male donor with gallbladder cancer. Sequencing was performed on PBMCs, taken before treatment. This chain links TRBV20-1 with TRBJ2-5; TRBD2 matches 11 bases. In DNA, the CDR3 is TGCAGTGCTAGAAATAGCGGGAGGGCCGGGGAGACCCAGTACTTC. This encodes CSARNSGRAGETQYF.